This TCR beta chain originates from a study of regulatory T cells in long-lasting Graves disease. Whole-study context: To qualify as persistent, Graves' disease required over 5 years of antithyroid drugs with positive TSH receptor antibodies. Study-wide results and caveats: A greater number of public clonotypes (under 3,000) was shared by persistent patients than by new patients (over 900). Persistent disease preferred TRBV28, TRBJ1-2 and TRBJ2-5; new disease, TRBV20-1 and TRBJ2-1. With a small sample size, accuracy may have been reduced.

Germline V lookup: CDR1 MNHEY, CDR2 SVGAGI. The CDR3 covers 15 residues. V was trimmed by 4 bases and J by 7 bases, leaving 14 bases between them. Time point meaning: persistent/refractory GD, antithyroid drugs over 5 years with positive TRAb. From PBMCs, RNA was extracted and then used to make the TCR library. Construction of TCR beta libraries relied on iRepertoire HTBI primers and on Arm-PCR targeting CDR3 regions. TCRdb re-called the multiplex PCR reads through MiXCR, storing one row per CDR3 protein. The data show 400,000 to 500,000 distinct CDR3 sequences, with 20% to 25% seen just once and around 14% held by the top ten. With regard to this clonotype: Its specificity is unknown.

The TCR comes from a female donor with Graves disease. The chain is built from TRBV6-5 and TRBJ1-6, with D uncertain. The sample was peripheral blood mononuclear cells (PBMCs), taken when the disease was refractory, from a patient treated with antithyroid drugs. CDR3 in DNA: TGTGCCAGCAGTTTCTCTAACGTCGGGAATTCACCCCTCCACTTT. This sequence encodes CASSFSNVGNSPLHF.